The source of this T cell receptor (beta chain) is a study of beta chain features in type 1 diabetes. This clone has just a few counts. What it binds is not known. Sequenced material consisted of expressed TCRB transcripts (all of the isolated RNA was reverse transcribed). Clones were sequenced by immunoSEQ multiplex PCR, and TCRdb holds only the in-frame ones, with some missing. The sample yields 300,000 or so clones, approximately 8% seen once. The study, taken as a whole, reports: Sequencing used cDNA, and cells with high TCR expression could therefore be over-represented. Whether HLA type influences TCRB rearrangement remained unresolved here.

V lost 0 bases, J lost 2 bases, and 18 bases lay in between. The CDR3 is 17 amino acids. Germline V gives CDR1 SGHRS, CDR2 YFSETQ. Sequenced material: central memory CD4+ T cells from blood. The chain uses TRBV5-1 and TRBJ2-7, with a possible D match to TRBD1 (6 bases). The clonotype was recovered from a woman in her late teens or twenties in good health. The DNA of the CDR3 is TGCGCCAGCAGCTTGGGGGCCCCAGGGGAAGCAACCTACGAGCAGTACTTC. Amino acid sequence: CASSLGAPGEATYEQYF. Together with reference TRBV5-1 and TRBJ2-7, the CDR3 gives the full variable domain: KAGVTQTPRYLIKTRGQQVTLSCSPISGHRSVSWYQQTPGQGLQFLFEYFSETQRNKGNFPGRFSGRQFSNSRSEMNVSTLELGDSALYLCASSLGAPGEATYEQYFGPGTRLTVT.